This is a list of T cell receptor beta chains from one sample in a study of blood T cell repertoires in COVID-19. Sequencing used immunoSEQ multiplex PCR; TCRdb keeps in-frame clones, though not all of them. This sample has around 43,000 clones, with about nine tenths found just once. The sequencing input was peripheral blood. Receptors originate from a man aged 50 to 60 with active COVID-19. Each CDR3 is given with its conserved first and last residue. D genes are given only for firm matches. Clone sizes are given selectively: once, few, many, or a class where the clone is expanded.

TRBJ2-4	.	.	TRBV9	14	TGTGCCAGCAGCTCAGGGTTAGCCAAAAACATTCAGTACTTC	CASSSGLAKNIQYF
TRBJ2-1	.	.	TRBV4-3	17	TGCGCCAGCAGCCAAGCTGATCCCTCGAGCTCCTACAATGAGCAGTTCTTC	CASSQADPSSSYNEQFF
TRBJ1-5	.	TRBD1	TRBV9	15	TGTGCCAGCAGCGTTGGGACAGCGATACAAGAGCCCCAGCATTTT	CASSVGTAIQEPQHF
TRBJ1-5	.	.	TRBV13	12	TGTGCCAGCAGCTCCTCAAGGGGGCCCCAGCATTTT	CASSSSRGPQHF
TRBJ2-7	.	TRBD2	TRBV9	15	TGTGCCAGCAGCGTAGAGGGGACTAAAATCTACGAGCAGTACTTC	CASSVEGTKIYEQYF
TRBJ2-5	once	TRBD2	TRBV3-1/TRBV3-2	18	TGTGCCAGCAGCCACCCGGGACTAGCGGGAGGGCCGTTAGAGACCCAGTACTTC	CASSHPGLAGGPLETQYF
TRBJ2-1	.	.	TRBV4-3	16	TGCGCCAGCAGCCCCGACTATAGCGGCTCCTACAATGAGCAGTTCTTC	CASSPDYSGSYNEQFF
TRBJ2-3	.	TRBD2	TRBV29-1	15	TGCAGCGTTGAAGTAGCGGGAGGAGTCACAGATACGCAGTATTTT	CSVEVAGGVTDTQYF
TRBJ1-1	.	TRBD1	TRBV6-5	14	TGTGCCAGCAGCGTCGACAGGGATTCCACTGAAGCTTTCTTT	CASSVDRDSTEAFF
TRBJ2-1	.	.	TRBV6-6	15	TGTGCCAGCAGTCCCACTGGACAGGGAGGGCATGAGCAGTTCTTC	CASSPTGQGGHEQFF
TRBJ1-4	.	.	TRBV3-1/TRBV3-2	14	TGTGCCAGCAGCCAAGGTGGTAGATATGAAAAACTGTTTTTT	CASSQGGRYEKLFF
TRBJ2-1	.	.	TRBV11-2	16	TGTGCCAGCAGCTCGCTTGGGTTGGAGGTCTACAATGAGCAGTTCTTC	CASSSLGLEVYNEQFF
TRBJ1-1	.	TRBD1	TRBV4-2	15	TGTGCCAGCAGCCCCTGGACAGGGGTGTACACTGAAGCTTTCTTT	CASSPWTGVYTEAFF
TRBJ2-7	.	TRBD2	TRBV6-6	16	TGTGCCAGCAGTTACTCACTAGCGGAGCCCTCCTACGAGCAGTACTTC	CASSYSLAEPSYEQYF
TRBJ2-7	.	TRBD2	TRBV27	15	TGTGCCAGCCGCTTGGCGGGGGGGGCCGAAGGCGAGCAGTACTTC	CASRLAGGAEGEQYF
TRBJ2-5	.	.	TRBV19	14	TGTGCCAGTAGTACGACTAGGATGCAAGAGACCCAGTACTTC	CASSTTRMQETQYF
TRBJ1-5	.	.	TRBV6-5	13	TGTGCCAGTCAACAGGGCTCGAGGCAGCCCCAGCATTTT	CASQQGSRQPQHF
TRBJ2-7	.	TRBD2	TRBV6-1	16	TGTGCCAGCAGTGAATCCCTCGGGGGGGTCGGCTACGAGCAGTACTTC	CASSESLGGVGYEQYF
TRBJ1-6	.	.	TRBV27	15	TGTGCCAGCAGTTTAAATCAGGGATATAATTCACCCCTCCACTTT	CASSLNQGYNSPLHF
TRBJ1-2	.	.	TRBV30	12	TGTGCCTGGAGTAACGGGTGGGTTGGCTACACCTTC	CAWSNGWVGYTF
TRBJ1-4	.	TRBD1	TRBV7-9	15	TGTGCCAGCAGCTTAGCGGGACAGTTTGGTGAAAAACTGTTTTTT	CASSLAGQFGEKLFF
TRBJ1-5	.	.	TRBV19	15	TGTGCCAGTACGAGGAGGCCAGAGAGCAATCAGCCCCAGCATTTT	CASTRRPESNQPQHF
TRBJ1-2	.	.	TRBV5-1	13	TGCGCCAGCAGCTCCCAAGGGGAAGGAGGCTACACCTTC	CASSSQGEGGYTF
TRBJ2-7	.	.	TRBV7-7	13	TGTGCCAGCAGTTGGGGCCCCAGGGGCGAGCAGTACTTC	CASSWGPRGEQYF
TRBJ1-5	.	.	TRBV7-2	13	TGTGCCAGCAGTCAAACAGGGTACCAGCCCCAGCATTTT	CASSQTGYQPQHF
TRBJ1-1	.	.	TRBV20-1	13	TGCAGTGCTAGTTCAGGGGCGGGCACTGAAGCTTTCTTT	CSASSGAGTEAFF
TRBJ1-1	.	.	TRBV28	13	TGTGCCAGCAGTTTTACAGGGACGCCTGAAGCTTTCTTT	CASSFTGTPEAFF